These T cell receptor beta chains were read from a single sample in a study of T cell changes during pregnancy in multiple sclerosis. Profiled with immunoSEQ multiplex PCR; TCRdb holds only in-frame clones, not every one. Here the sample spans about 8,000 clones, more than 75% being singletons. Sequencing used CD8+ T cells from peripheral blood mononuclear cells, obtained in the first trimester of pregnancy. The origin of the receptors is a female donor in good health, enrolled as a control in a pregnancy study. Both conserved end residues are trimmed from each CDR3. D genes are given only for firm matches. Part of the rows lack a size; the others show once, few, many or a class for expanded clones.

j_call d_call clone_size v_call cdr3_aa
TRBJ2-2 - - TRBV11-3 ASSAEGQKNTGELF
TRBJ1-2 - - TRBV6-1 ASSPGYGYT
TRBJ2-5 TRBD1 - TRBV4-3 ASSKTDRAQETQY
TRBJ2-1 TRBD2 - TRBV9 ASSPSGAGGFDEQF
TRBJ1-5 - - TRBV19 ASSRKPQVLPNSNQPQH
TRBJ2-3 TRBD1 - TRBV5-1 ASSLAFDRGSDTQY
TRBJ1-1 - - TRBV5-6 ASSWGPRGDGEAF
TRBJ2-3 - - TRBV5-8 ASSPPITDTQY
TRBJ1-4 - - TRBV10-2 ASSESYWTENEKLF
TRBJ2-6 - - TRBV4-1 ASSQVRDSGANVLT
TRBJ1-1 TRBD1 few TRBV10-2 ASHRDRGPNTEAF
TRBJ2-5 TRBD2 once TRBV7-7 ASSQTSGGAQETQY
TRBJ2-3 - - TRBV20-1 SASGEDTQY
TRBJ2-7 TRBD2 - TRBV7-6 ASSLDGSGGREQY
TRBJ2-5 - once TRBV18 ASSQNDEETQY
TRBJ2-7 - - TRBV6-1 ASTHSQEPSYEQY
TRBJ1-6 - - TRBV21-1 ASTGGSYNSPLH
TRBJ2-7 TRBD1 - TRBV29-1 SVGEGGTGSDEQY
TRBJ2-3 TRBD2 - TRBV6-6 ASSFGLAGPTDTQY
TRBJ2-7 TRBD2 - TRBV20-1 SASGGAGQY
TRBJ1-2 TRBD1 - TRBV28 ASSFGTGAPGYPYT
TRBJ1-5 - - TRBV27 ASSLTGSINQPQH
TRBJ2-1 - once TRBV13 ASSLVLYNEQF
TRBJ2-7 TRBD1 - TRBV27 ASRQFAGTGALEQY
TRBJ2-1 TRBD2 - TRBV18 ASSPPVAGGYNEQF
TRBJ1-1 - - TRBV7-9 ASSLAQGLNTEAF
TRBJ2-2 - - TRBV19 ASSTHSQGTGELF
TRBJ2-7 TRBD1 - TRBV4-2 ASRQGMGYEQY
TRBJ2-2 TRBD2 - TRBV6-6 ASSPLLAENTGELF
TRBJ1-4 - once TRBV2 ASSLRDSATNEKLF
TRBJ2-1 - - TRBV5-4 ASSLLGVHPNEQF
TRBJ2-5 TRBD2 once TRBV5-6 ASSSLAGGTQY
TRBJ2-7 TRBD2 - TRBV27 ASSVWTSGNDEQY
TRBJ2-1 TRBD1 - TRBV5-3 ARSSFRDRADNEQF
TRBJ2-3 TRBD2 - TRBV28 ASSLIGLAGGYTDTQY
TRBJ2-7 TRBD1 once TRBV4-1 ASSTGTVSYEQY
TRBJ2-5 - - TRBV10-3 AIGAPRETQY
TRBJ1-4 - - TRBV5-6 ASAGVATNEKLF
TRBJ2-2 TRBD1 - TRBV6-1 ASSGDRGRVELF
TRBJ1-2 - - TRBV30 AWTPPGEEGTNYGYT
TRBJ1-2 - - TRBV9 ASSPRGARYGYT
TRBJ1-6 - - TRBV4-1 ASSQPTGNSPLH
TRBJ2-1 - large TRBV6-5 ASSHGGEQF
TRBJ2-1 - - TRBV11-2 ASSLGGVRDEQF
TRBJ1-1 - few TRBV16 ASSHQLTEAF
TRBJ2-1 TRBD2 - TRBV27 ASSLTAGGYNEQF
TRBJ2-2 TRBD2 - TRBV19 ASSLREGGELF
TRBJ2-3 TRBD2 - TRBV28 ASTEREPPPSTDTQY
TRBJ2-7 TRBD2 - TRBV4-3 ASSQGWASGSYEQY
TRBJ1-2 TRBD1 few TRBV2 ASSPDRGYGYT
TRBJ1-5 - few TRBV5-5 ASSWGGGNQPQH
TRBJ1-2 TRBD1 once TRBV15 ATSPDRGPLLNYGYT
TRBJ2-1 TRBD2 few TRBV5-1 ASSRGLAGPYNEQF
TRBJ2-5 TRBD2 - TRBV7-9 ASLPALAGGPRETQY